This TCR beta chain comes out of a study of T-cell memory formation after mild COVID-19. Study overall: TCR clusters were mostly donor specific.

Regarding the study as a whole: CD4+ contracting clones were found mainly in CM and EM, and CD8+ ones in EMRA.

TCRdb passed the 5' RACE reads through MiXCR, listing each CDR3 protein once. The sample records about 400,000 distinct CDR3 sequences, about a sixth being singletons. This clonotype was found a few times. Its target is unknown. Sequencing was done on a sample of PBMCs or a T cell subset sorted from them (not recorded which). The sequence came from a man aged 18-30 years who had mild COVID-19 (a few samples of this study predate the infection). Cell type and time point are not known.

The CDR3 protein is CATLNRAWLSEQFF. The DNA for the CDR3 is TGTGCCACTTTAAACCGGGCCTGGCTGTCTGAGCAGTTCTTC. The genes are TRBV7-9 and TRBJ2-1; D call uncertain. Germline CDR1 reads SEHNR; CDR2 reads FQNEAQ (reference sequence). Trimming cost V 10 bases and J 9 bases, with 22 bases left between them. The CDR3 consists of 14 residues.